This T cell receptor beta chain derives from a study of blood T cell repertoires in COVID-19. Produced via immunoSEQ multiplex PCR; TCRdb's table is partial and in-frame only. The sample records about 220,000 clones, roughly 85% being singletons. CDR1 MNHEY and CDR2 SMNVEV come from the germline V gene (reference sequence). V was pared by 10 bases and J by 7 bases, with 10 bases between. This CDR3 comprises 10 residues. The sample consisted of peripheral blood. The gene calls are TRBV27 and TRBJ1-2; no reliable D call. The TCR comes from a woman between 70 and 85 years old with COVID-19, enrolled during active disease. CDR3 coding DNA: TGTGCCACCACGGTCGGTGGCTACACCTTC. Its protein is CATTVGGYTF.